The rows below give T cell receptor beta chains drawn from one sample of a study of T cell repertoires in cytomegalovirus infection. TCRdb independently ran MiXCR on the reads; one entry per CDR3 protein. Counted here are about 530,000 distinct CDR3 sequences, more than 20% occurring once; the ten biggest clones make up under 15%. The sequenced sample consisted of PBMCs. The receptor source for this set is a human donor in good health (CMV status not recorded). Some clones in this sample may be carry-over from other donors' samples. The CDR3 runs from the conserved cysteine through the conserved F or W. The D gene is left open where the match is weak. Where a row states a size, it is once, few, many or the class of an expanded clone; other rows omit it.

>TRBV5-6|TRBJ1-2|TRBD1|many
TGTGCCAGCAGCTTACGACAGGGAGGCTACACCTTC
CASSLRQGGYTF
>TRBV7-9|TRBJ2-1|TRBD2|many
TGTGCCAGCAGCTTATTAGGGGGTGGCCTCAGCGGGAGGGCCTACAATGAAGAGCAGTTCTTC
CASSLLGGGLSGRAYNEEQFF
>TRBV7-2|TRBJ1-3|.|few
TGTGCCAGCAGCCTCCTAGGGGCGGTGAGGTCTGGAAACACCATATATTTT
CASSLLGAVRSGNTIYF
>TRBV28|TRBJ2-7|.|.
TGTGCCAGCAGTTTATCGTTCCTAGCCGCCTCCTACGAGCAGTACTTC
CASSLSFLAASYEQYF
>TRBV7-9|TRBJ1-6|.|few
TGTGCCAGCAGCTTAGGCCCGGGGGCGCGCCCCTATAATTCACCCCTCCACTTT
CASSLGPGARPYNSPLHF
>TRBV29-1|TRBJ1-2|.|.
TGCAGCGTTGACAGCCTATTTGATGGCTACACCTTC
CSVDSLFDGYTF
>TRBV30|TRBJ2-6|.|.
TGTGCCTGGGGGCTAGAGGCCACCGTCCTGACTTTC
CAWGLEATVLTF
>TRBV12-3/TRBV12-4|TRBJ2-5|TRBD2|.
TGTGCCAGCAGTTTTTGGGCTAGCGGGAAACAAGAGACCCAGTACTTC
CASSFWASGKQETQYF
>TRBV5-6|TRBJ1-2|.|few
TGTGCCAGCAGCTTGGTGGGCCCCATATATGGCTACACCTTC
CASSLVGPIYGYTF
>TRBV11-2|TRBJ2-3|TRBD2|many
TGTGCCAGCAGTCTTGGCGCGGCGGGGGGCACAGATACGCAGTATTTT
CASSLGAAGGTDTQYF
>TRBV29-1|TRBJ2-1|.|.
TGCAGCGTTGAAGTGTACGGGACCTCTTTGGTGGGCAATGAGCAGCTCTTC
CSVEVYGTSLVGNEQLF
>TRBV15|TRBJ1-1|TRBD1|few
TGTGCCACCAGCAGGGGACAGGGATTGAACACTGAAGCTTTCTTT
CATSRGQGLNTEAFF
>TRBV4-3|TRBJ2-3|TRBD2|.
TGCGCCAGCAGCCAAGGGATAGCGGGAATGGTAGATACGCAGTATTTT
CASSQGIAGMVDTQYF
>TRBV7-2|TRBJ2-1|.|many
TGTGCCAGCAGCTTAGGGGTAGCGCCCGTGGATGAGCAGTTCTTC
CASSLGVAPVDEQFF
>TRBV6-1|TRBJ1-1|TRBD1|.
TGTGCCAGCAGCCCTGGTAGGGCAGGGGGTCTGAACACTGAAGCTTTCTTT
CASSPGRAGGLNTEAFF
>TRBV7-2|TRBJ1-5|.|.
TGTGCCACCAGCTTAGATGCAGGGGTATTTACGCCCCAGCATTTT
CATSLDAGVFTPQHF
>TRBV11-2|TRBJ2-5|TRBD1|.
TGTGCCAGCAGCGAACAACAGGGGGCCGGAGAGACCCAGTACTTC
CASSEQQGAGETQYF
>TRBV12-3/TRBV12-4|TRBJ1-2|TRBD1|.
TGTGCCAGCAGTCAGACAGGGCCGTACTATGGCTACACCTTC
CASSQTGPYYGYTF
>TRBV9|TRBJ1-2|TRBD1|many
TGTGCCAGCAGCGACACCACAGGGGGCGCATATGGCTACACCTTC
CASSDTTGGAYGYTF
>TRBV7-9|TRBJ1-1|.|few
TGTGCCAGCAGCTTATACCCGGATGGAGGGAACACTGAAGCTTTCTTT
CASSLYPDGGNTEAFF
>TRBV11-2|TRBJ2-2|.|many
TGTGCCAGCAGCTTAGATCAGCAAAACGGTCCGAACACCGGGGAGCTGTTTTTT
CASSLDQQNGPNTGELFF
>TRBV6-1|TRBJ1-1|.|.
TGTGCCAGCCGTTTGGCAGGGAGGAACACTGAAGCTTTCTTT
CASRLAGRNTEAFF
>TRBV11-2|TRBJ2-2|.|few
TGTGCCAGCAGCTTAGAAGGGGGGGGGCTGTTTTTT
CASSLEGGGLFF
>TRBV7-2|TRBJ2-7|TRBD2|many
TGTGCCAGCAGCCAAAAACCGACTAGCGGGAGATACTACGAGCAGTACTTC
CASSQKPTSGRYYEQYF
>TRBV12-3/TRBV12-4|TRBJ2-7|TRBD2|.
TGTGCCAGCAGCCCGGAGCGGGAGGTTTACGAGCAGTACTTC
CASSPEREVYEQYF
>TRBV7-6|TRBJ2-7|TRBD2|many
TGTGCCAGCAGCTCAGTGAGCGGGAGGGCTCACTACGAGCAGTACTTC
CASSSVSGRAHYEQYF
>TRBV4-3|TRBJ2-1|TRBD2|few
TGCGCCAGCAGCCAAGCCCTAGCGGGAGGGGGCGATGAGCAGTTCTTC
CASSQALAGGGDEQFF
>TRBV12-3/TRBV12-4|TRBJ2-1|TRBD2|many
TGTGCCAGCAGTCTTAGCGGGAGGTCCTACAATGAGCAGTTCTTC
CASSLSGRSYNEQFF
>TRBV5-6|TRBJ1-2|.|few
TGTGCCAGCAGAGGCCAAAACACGGGGCCCTATGGCTACACCTTC
CASRGQNTGPYGYTF
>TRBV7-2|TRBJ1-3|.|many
TGTGCCAGCAGTATCTTGAGCTCTGGAAACACCATATATTTT
CASSILSSGNTIYF
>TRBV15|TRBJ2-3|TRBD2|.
TGTGCCACCGTTTTAGCGGGAGGGGCAGATACGCAGTATTTT
CATVLAGGADTQYF
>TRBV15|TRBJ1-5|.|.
TGTGCCACCAGCCGGATTACGGATCAGCCCCAGCATTTT
CATSRITDQPQHF
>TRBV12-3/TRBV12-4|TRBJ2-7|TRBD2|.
TGTGCCAGCAGTTTAGCACTCAAGGTTGGCGGGAGGGCCCTAGGCGAGCAGTACTTC
CASSLALKVGGRALGEQYF